This T cell receptor (beta chain) was observed in a study of a mutant IDH1 vaccine in newly diagnosed glioma. General observations from the study: Vaccine-induced immune responses occurred in approximately 93% of patients. Pseudoprogression seemingly bore no relation to changes in top peripheral T cell clonotypes.

Clones were read by immunoSEQ multiplex PCR, and TCRdb kept only the in-frame ones, dropping some. The sample lists 40,000 or so clones; about 73% were seen once. Looked up from germline, CDR1 is WSHSY and CDR2 is SAAADI. V was trimmed by 8 bases and J by 1 base, leaving 14 bases between them. The CDR3 sequence is 14 residues long. The time point is: baseline, week 1 (first vaccination visit). Sample treatment: pre-vaccination baseline after standard-of-care therapy. In this sample, this clone turned up once. The antigen is undetermined. The chain employs TRBV10-2 and TRBJ1-1, with D tentatively TRBD1 (5 bases). This sequence was found in a man aged 35 to 55 with glioma. Some clones in this sample may be carry-over from other donors' samples. The sequencing used PBMCs, collected from a glioma patient treated with radiotherapy, temozolomide or both. The CDR3 loop is CASATAGGNTEAFF. Written as DNA, the CDR3 is TGCGCCAGCGCTACGGCGGGGGGGAACACTGAAGCTTTCTTT.